Listed here are 8 T cell receptor beta chains from one sample, sequenced in a study of T cells after yellow fever vaccination. TCRdb independently ran MiXCR on the 5' RACE reads; one entry per CDR3 protein. The repertoire holds some 560,000 distinct CDR3 sequences, with about a sixth as singletons. This sample comprised PBMCs, obtained 5 days after the first yellow fever vaccination. The receptors originated from a man between 18 and 29 years old who received the YFV17D yellow fever vaccine.

This chain uses TRBV2 with TRBJ2-7; 9 bases agree with TRBD1. This CDR3 region has 14 residues. V lost 6 bases, J lost 6 bases, and 9 bases stayed unmatched. The germline V gene has CDR1 SNHLY and CDR2 FYNNEI. CDR3 bases: TGTGCCAGCAGGACCGGGACAGGGATTGTCGAGCAGTACTTC. Protein product: CASRTGTGIVEQYF.

Only a few counts were recorded for this clonotype. The V gene is TRBV10-3, the J gene TRBJ1-5; unclear D gene. CDR1 and CDR2 from the germline V gene are ENHRY and SYGVKD. The CDR3 extends over 17 amino acids. V was clipped by 3 bases and J by 3 bases, with 18 bases between them. Here the CDR3 reads CAISETFSALNNQPQHF. The CDR3 DNA sequence: TGTGCCATCAGTGAAACGTTTTCAGCTCTTAACAATCAGCCCCAGCATTTT.

This clonotype occurred many times. The gene calls are TRBV11-2 and TRBJ2-3, with D unclear. The CDR3 consists of 16 residues. The germline gives CDR1 SGHAT, CDR2 FQNNGV. V gave up 2 bases and J gave up 0 bases, with 12 bases separating them. The CDR3 reads CASSLLASESTDTQYF. Written as DNA, the CDR3 is TGTGCCAGCAGCTTATTGGCGTCCGAGAGCACAGATACGCAGTATTTT.

The table lists this clonotype with many counts. The V and J genes are TRBV7-2 and TRBJ1-4, with a weak D call TRBD1 (5 bases). This CDR3 has 14 residues. Germline values: CDR1 SGHTA, CDR2 FQGNSA. The germline V and J ends were trimmed by 3 bases and 7 bases, with 12 bases remaining between them. CDR3 bases: TGTGCCAGCAGCTTCCAGTGGGGGGGTGAAAAACTGTTTTTT. Protein: CASSFQWGGEKLFF.

This clonotype has a handful of counts. The genes are TRBV4-3 and TRBJ1-2; perhaps TRBD1 as D (6 bases). The CDR3 contains 16 residues. V lost 4 bases and J 4 bases, leaving 19 bases between the germline ends. CDR1 and CDR2 (germline): LGHNA, YSLEER. In DNA form, the CDR3 reads TGCGCCAGCAGCCCGGAACACGGACAGTCCGTCTATGGCTACACCTTC. Amino acid sequence: CASSPEHGQSVYGYTF.

This clonotype was counted between two and nine times. The gene calls are TRBV6-2 or TRBV6-3 and TRBJ1-5; 8 bases align to TRBD1. The CDR3 loop spans 16 amino acids. V shed 2 bases, J shed 2 bases, and the junction held 5 bases outside the gene matches. CDR1 and CDR2 from the germline V gene are MNHEY and SVGEGT. The CDR3 reads CASSYLMGQGNQPQHF. DNA for the CDR3: TGTGCCAGCAGTTACCTGATGGGACAGGGCAATCAGCCCCAGCATTTT.

The table lists this clonotype with a few counts. The chain carries TRBV27 and TRBJ2-5, with 11 bases lining up with TRBD2. CDR3 length: 17 amino acids. Germline CDR1 and CDR2: MNHEY and SMNVEV (reference sequence). After removal of 5 bases from V and 5 bases from J, the junction contained 13 bases not matched to a gene. The DNA of the CDR3 is TGTGCCAGCAGTCTTTTAGCGGGGGGGCCGGAGTTGGAGACCCAGTACTTC. Translation gives CASSLLAGGPELETQYF.

This clonotype was recorded at least ten times. The chain couples TRBV5-1 to TRBJ1-1; no definite D call. The germline V gene has CDR1 SGHRS and CDR2 YFSETQ. CDR3 length equals 16 residues. The ends were cut back, 2 bases at V and 6 bases at J, with 20 bases in the middle. The CDR3: CASSLYGPARGAEAFF. Here the CDR3 DNA reads TGCGCCAGCAGCTTATACGGCCCCGCTCGAGGTGCTGAAGCTTTCTTT.